Below, 14 T cell receptor beta chains from the same sample are listed, as sequenced in a study of glioma-infiltrating T cells after dendritic cell vaccination (dated by TCRdb to the mid-2010s). The time point label, as the study defines it: after dendritic cell vaccination, including at tumor progression/relapse. Library generation was performed with the immunoSEQ multiplex PCR assay. TCRdb holds this immuneACCESS table with in-frame rearrangements only. Some clones are missing; in checked studies, unresolved V genes explain under half, and the rest has no known cause. This sample comprises under 130,000 clones, about 90% of them detected only once. Clones ranked in the top ten supply approximately 2.7% of the sample. The material sequenced was blood, taken after dendritic cell vaccination. These receptors were obtained from a human donor with glioblastoma.

The J gene is TRBJ2-7, the V gene TRBV10-1, with a weak D call TRBD2 (5 bases). V was trimmed by 6 bases and J by 2 bases, leaving 14 bases between them. This CDR3 spans 14 amino acids. In germline, CDR1 is WNHNN, CDR2 SYGVQD (reference sequence). This CDR3 is CASSGGSGAYEQYF. The DNA of the CDR3 is TGCGCCAGCAGCGGAGGCTCCGGGGCCTACGAGCAGTACTTC.

The rearrangement uses TRBV19 and TRBJ1-3, with D tentatively TRBD1 (5 bases). This CDR3 spans 15 amino acids. Trimming took off 4 bases at V and 3 bases at J, with 13 bases between the two ends. Germline V lookup: CDR1 LNHDA, CDR2 SQIVND (reference sequence). The CDR3 DNA reads as TGTGCCAGTAGTACTACAGGTTGGGGTGGAAACACCATATATTTT. Translating it yields CASSTTGWGGNTIYF.

V is TRBV18 and J is TRBJ1-4; possibly TRBD1 for D (5 bases). The CDR3 is 14 residues long. V was clipped by 1 base and J by 2 bases, with 5 bases between them. The V gene's germline CDR1 is KGHSH and CDR2 LQKENI. Written as DNA, the CDR3 is TGTGCCAGCTCACCACAGGGGACTAATGAAAAACTGTTTTTT. Protein product: CASSPQGTNEKLFF.

This chain connects TRBV11-3 to TRBJ2-1; D perhaps matches TRBD2 (7 bases). The CDR3 is 14 amino acids. The V end was cut by 4 bases, the J end by 9 bases, with 16 bases between. CDR1 is SGHNT, CDR2 YENEEA, per germline. The CDR3 is CASSSGASGGEQFF. CDR3 sequence (DNA): TGTGCCAGCAGCTCAGGGGCTAGCGGAGGTGAGCAGTTCTTC.

The chain couples TRBV7-3 to TRBJ2-1, with 10 nucleotides matching TRBD2. Germline CDR1 SGHTA, CDR2 FQGTGA. The CDR3 is made up of 15 amino acids. Trimming at V came to 0 bases and at J to 9 bases, leaving 5 bases not matched to a gene. CDR3 bases: TGTGCCAGCAGCTTAACGTTAGCGGGAGGTGGTGAGCAGTTCTTC. This gives the protein CASSLTLAGGGEQFF.

The rearrangement links TRBV7-6 to TRBJ2-5, with TRBD2 identical over 7 bases. V gave up 5 bases and J gave up 5 bases; unmatched junction bases: 8. The CDR3 totals 14 residues. The V gene's germline CDR1 is SGHVS and CDR2 FNYEAQ. The CDR3 region is CASSGGTTYETQYF. The CDR3 region has the DNA TGTGCCAGCAGCGGAGGGACTACCTATGAGACCCAGTACTTC.

This chain connects TRBV27 to TRBJ2-7, with 8 bases fitting TRBD2. Germline CDR1 reads MNHEY; CDR2 reads SMNVEV (reference sequence). V dropped 6 bases and J dropped 0; count of bases not matched to a gene: 7. The CDR3 extends over 15 amino acids. CDR3 bases: TGTGCCAGCAGGCAAGGCGGGACTAGCTCCTACGAGCAGTACTTC. Translated, it gives CASRQGGTSSYEQYF.

The chain recombines TRBV27 with TRBJ2-4; 8 bases align to TRBD1. The CDR3 has 15 amino acids. Germline trimming cut 5 bases from V and 9 bases from J; bases unmatched to any gene: 12. Germline V gene data show CDR1 as MNHEY and CDR2 as SMNVEV (reference sequence). CDR3 sequence reads: CASSPRTGNQGIQYF. The CDR3 nucleotides read TGTGCCAGCAGTCCCCGGACAGGGAATCAGGGCATTCAGTACTTC.

The V gene is TRBV5-1, the J gene TRBJ2-3, with 8 nucleotides matching TRBD2. The CDR3 spans 14 residues. After removal of 4 bases from V and 4 bases from J, the junction contained 5 bases not matched to a gene. The germline V gene encodes CDR1 SGHRS and CDR2 YFSETQ. The CDR3 protein is CASSPPGGADTQYF. CDR3 coding DNA: TGCGCCAGCAGCCCCCCCGGGGGGGCAGATACGCAGTATTTT.

The rearrangement uses TRBV19 and TRBJ2-7, with TRBD2 matching over 8 bases. V was pared by 9 bases and J by 6 bases, with 13 bases of the junction left unmatched. The CDR3 is made up of 14 amino acids. Germline V gives CDR1 LNHDA, CDR2 SQIVND (reference sequence). The CDR3 region is CASAEGSGVSEQYF. CDR3 nucleotides: TGTGCCAGCGCAGAGGGTAGCGGGGTCTCCGAGCAGTACTTC. The whole variable domain, remainder taken from reference TRBV19 and TRBJ2-7, is DGGITQSPKYLFRKEGQNVTLSCEQNLNHDAMYWYRQDPGQGLRLIYYSQIVNDFQKGDIAEGYSVSREKKESFPLTVTSAQKNPTAFYLCASAEGSGVSEQYFGPGTRLTVT.

The sample holds one count of this clone. The J gene is TRBJ1-1, the V gene TRBV7-9; 8 bases align to TRBD1. The trim removed 5 bases at V and 1 base at J, leaving 3 bases unmatched. Looked up from germline, CDR1 is SEHNR and CDR2 is FQNEAQ (reference sequence). The CDR3 is made up of 14 amino acids. The CDR3 DNA reads as TGTGCCAGCAGCCCCAGGGGGCGGAACACTGAAGCTTTCTTT. Its translation is CASSPRGRNTEAFF.

This clone was found once. The chain employs TRBV5-1 and TRBJ2-7; possibly TRBD1 for D (6 bases). The germline V gene has CDR1 SGHRS and CDR2 YFSETQ. Trimming stripped 5 bases from V and 2 bases from J, with 14 bases between. The CDR3 consists of 14 residues. The CDR3 sequence: CASSLSTGTYEQYF. CDR3 sequence (DNA): TGCGCCAGCAGTCTTTCCACAGGGACCTACGAGCAGTACTTC.

This clone has only one observation. V usage is TRBV11-2 and J usage is TRBJ1-1; 9 bases fit TRBD1. The V gene end was trimmed by 5 bases and the J gene end by 7 bases; junction bases not matched to a gene: 8. This CDR3 comprises 14 residues. CDR1 and CDR2 from the germline V gene are SGHAT and FQNNGV. CDR3 sequence: CASSRTGEIFEAFF. As DNA, the CDR3 is TGTGCCAGCAGCAGGACAGGGGAAATTTTTGAAGCTTTCTTT.

This clone was counted once. J is TRBJ1-3 and V is TRBV27; D possibly corresponds to TRBD1 (6 bases). This CDR3 has 19 amino acids. Trimming cost V 3 bases and J 0 bases, with 21 bases left between them. Germline V gene sequence: CDR1 MNHEY, CDR2 SMNVEV (reference sequence). This chain's CDR3 is CASSFRTRTGPSSGNTIYF. Written as DNA, the CDR3 is TGTGCCAGCAGTTTTAGGACCCGCACAGGGCCGAGCTCTGGAAACACCATATATTTT.